Listed below are T cell receptor beta chains from one sample, sequenced in a study of cytomegalovirus exposure and HLA in healthy donors. Assay: immunoSEQ multiplex PCR; the TCRdb copy retains only in-frame clones and omits some. The sample lists about 100,000 clones, about 72% occurring once. Material for sequencing was PBMCs. The source is a woman aged 55 to 70 in good health and CMV-seropositive. CDR3s include the opening cysteine and the closing phenylalanine or tryptophan. D genes are given only for firm matches. Some rows have no size entry. The others give once, few or many, or a class for an expanded clone.

size	J	V	D	CDR3	DNA
.	TRBJ2-3	TRBV7-3	TRBD2	CASSLNGAGGLDTQYF	TGTGCCAGCAGCTTAAATGGGGCGGGAGGGCTAGATACGCAGTATTTT
.	TRBJ2-7	TRBV21-1	.	CASSARAGKQYF	TGTGCCAGTAGCGCGAGAGCCGGGAAGCAGTACTTC
.	TRBJ1-5	TRBV6-1	.	CASSELGGHQPQHF	TGTGCCAGCAGCGAACTAGGAGGTCATCAGCCCCAGCATTTT
.	TRBJ2-7	TRBV28	.	CASSPGDFPYEQYF	TGTGCCAGCAGTCCCGGGGACTTTCCCTACGAGCAGTACTTC
.	TRBJ2-7	TRBV5-1	.	CASSFSGGSSYEQYF	TGCGCCAGCAGCTTCTCAGGGGGGAGCTCCTACGAGCAGTACTTC
.	TRBJ2-3	TRBV2	TRBD1	CASSVDRDTDTQYF	TGTGCCAGCAGTGTTGACAGGGACACAGATACGCAGTATTTT
.	TRBJ2-1	TRBV6-1	TRBD2	CASSEATSARYNEQFF	TGTGCCAGCAGTGAAGCCACTAGCGCCAGATACAATGAGCAGTTCTTC
.	TRBJ2-1	TRBV10-3	TRBD1	CAVTDRALSEQFF	TGTGCCGTAACGGACAGGGCGTTGTCAGAGCAGTTCTTC
.	TRBJ1-6	TRBV10-3	.	CAISGAGQPNSPLHF	TGTGCCATCAGTGGGGCAGGGCAACCTAATTCACCCCTCCACTTT
.	TRBJ1-5	TRBV6-1	.	CASSSGSFNQPQHF	TGTGCCAGCAGTTCAGGGTCGTTTAATCAGCCCCAGCATTTT
.	TRBJ2-3	TRBV14	TRBD2	CASSQTSGSYGDTQYF	TGTGCCAGCAGCCAGACTAGCGGGAGTTATGGAGATACGCAGTATTTT
.	TRBJ1-2	TRBV28	.	CASSLTVYGYTF	TGTGCCAGCAGTTTAACTGTCTATGGCTACACCTTC
few	TRBJ1-3	TRBV5-1	.	CASSPGAGNTIYF	TGCGCCAGCAGCCCAGGTGCTGGAAACACCATATATTTT
.	TRBJ1-2	TRBV14	TRBD1	CASSQADWTGGPRGYTF	TGTGCCAGCAGCCAAGCAGACTGGACAGGGGGCCCCCGAGGCTACACCTTC
.	TRBJ2-7	TRBV30	TRBD1	CAWGDSYEQYF	TGTGCCTGGGGGGACAGCTACGAGCAGTACTTC
.	TRBJ2-1	TRBV25-1	TRBD1	CASSDRGTGSWEQFF	TGTGCCAGCAGTGATCGAGGGACAGGGAGTTGGGAGCAGTTCTTC